A single sample gave rise to the 20 T cell receptor beta chains below, sequenced in a study of blood T cell repertoires in COVID-19. TCRdb's copy holds only in-frame clones and misses some; the assay was immunoSEQ multiplex PCR. The sample consists of approximately 140,000 clones, around 90% of them appearing once. Sequenced sample: peripheral blood. These receptors all stem from a woman aged 55-75 years with active or convalescent COVID-19.

The rearrangement uses TRBV14 and TRBJ2-5, with TRBD2 as a possible D gene (6 bases). Germline V CDR1 and CDR2: SGHDN, FVKESK. The V end was cut by 1 base, the J end by 4 bases, with 10 bases between. The CDR3 runs 14 residues. Here the CDR3 reads CASSQARDRETQYF. The DNA of the CDR3 is TGTGCCAGCAGCCAAGCGCGGGACCGAGAGACCCAGTACTTC.

The J gene is TRBJ1-5, the V gene TRBV6-2 or TRBV6-3; the D gene is possibly TRBD1 (6 bases). Germline CDR1 is MNHEY and CDR2 is SVGEGT. The CDR3 is 16 residues long. Trimming shortened V by 6 bases and J by 7 bases, and 22 bases separated the two germline ends. Here the CDR3 DNA reads TGTGCCAGCAGCGAAGGTGGCAGGGGATCGGGGCAGCCCCAGCATTTT. It translates to CASSEGGRGSGQPQHF.

Here the CDR3 DNA reads TGTGCCAGCGGAAAAATGGCAGGGGCCTACGAGCAGTACTTC. Protein sequence: CASGKMAGAYEQYF. This rearrangement joins TRBV5-5 to TRBJ2-7; a possible D gene is TRBD1 (6 bases). This CDR3 is 14 amino acids long. Trimming left V 7 bases short and J 2 bases short, with 16 bases between. Per germline, CDR1 SGHKS and CDR2 YYEKEE (reference sequence).

The chain uses TRBV15 and TRBJ1-6; TRBD1 matches at 7 bases. Trimming removed 4 bases from V and 3 bases from J; junction bases left unmatched: 6. The germline V gene encodes CDR1 LNHNV and CDR2 YYDKDF (reference sequence). There are 16 residues in the CDR3. In DNA form, the CDR3 reads TGTGCCACCAGCAAGGGAAGGGACAGCTATAATTCACCCCTCCACTTT. This gives the protein CATSKGRDSYNSPLHF.

J is TRBJ2-1 and V is TRBV18, with 10 bases matching TRBD2. CDR1 is KGHSH, CDR2 LQKENI, per germline. CDR3 size: 16 residues. V was pared by 3 bases and J by 8 bases, with 10 bases of the junction left unmatched. CDR3 sequence (DNA): TGTGCCAGCTCACCCTTCGAGCGGGGGGGCTCGGATGAGCAGTTCTTC. Translation: CASSPFERGGSDEQFF.

In DNA form, the CDR3 reads TGTGCCAGCAGCCCGGGGGAAAAACTGTTTTTT. Protein product: CASSPGEKLFF. This sequence joins TRBV7-2 and TRBJ1-4, with D unresolved. Germline CDR1 SGHTA, CDR2 FQGNSA. The CDR3 length is 11 residues. Trimming removed 5 bases at V and 8 bases at J, with 6 bases between.

This clone appeared a few times. This chain uses TRBV30 with TRBJ1-4; 9 bases align to TRBD1. Germline CDR1 and CDR2: GTSNPN and SVGIG (reference sequence). With V trimmed by 1 base and J by 3 bases, 6 bases remained unmatched. CDR3 size: 16 residues. The CDR3 spells CAWSGSRDRANEKLFF. CDR3 bases: TGTGCCTGGAGTGGTTCCCGGGACAGGGCTAATGAAAAACTGTTTTTT.

V gene TRBV21-1 combines with J gene TRBJ1-1; TRBD1, the table's D call, lacks a check against the DNA. TRBV21-1 counts as a pseudogene. CDR3 length: 18 residues. The CDR3 nucleotides are TGTGCCAGCAGCAAAGTGGAGTCAGGGGGCGCGTCGGACACTGAAGCTTTCTTT. Protein product: CASSKVESGGASDTEAFF.

The chain couples TRBV18 to TRBJ2-7; TRBD1 agrees at 8 bases. CDR1 and CDR2 from the germline V gene are KGHSH and LQKENI. J was trimmed by 7 bases and V by 0 bases; bases with no gene match: 8. The CDR3 is 15 amino acids. CDR3 residues: CASSPPAQGAREQYF. The DNA of the CDR3 is TGTGCCAGCTCACCACCGGCGCAGGGGGCAAGGGAGCAGTACTTC.

In this sample, this clone turned up a few times. CDR3 residues: CASSSAPREALHF. In DNA form, the CDR3 reads TGTGCCAGCAGTTCGGCCCCCCGTGAGGCCCTCCACTTT. This chain links TRBV12-3 or TRBV12-4 with TRBJ1-6; no firm D call. The CDR3 runs to 13 residues. V shed 4 bases and J shed 14 bases, with 15 bases lying between them.

This chain links TRBV11-2 with TRBJ2-5, with 8 bases lining up with TRBD1. The CDR3 has 14 amino acids. The germline gives CDR1 SGHAT, CDR2 FQNNGV. V was pared by 3 bases and J by 3 bases, with 3 bases of the junction left unmatched. CDR3 region: CASSFGQGKETQYF. The CDR3 nucleotides read TGTGCCAGCAGCTTCGGACAGGGCAAAGAGACCCAGTACTTC.

This chain's CDR3 is CASSQGGGSTDTQYF. In DNA form, the CDR3 reads TGTGCCAGCAGCCAAGGAGGGGGTAGCACAGATACGCAGTATTTT. The V call is TRBV3-1 (or the pseudogene TRBV3-2), the J call TRBJ2-3; a possible D gene is TRBD1 (6 bases). V was pared by 1 base and J by 0 bases, with 8 bases between. Germline lookup yields CDR1 LGHDT and CDR2 YNNKEL (reference sequence). The CDR3 is 15 amino acids.

The chain combines TRBV7-2 with TRBJ1-3; TRBD1 matches 7 bases. With V trimmed by 5 bases and J by 0 bases, 4 bases remained unmatched. Germline loops: CDR1 SGHTA, CDR2 FQGNSA. CDR3 size: 15 residues. The CDR3 nucleotides read TGTGCCAGCAGCCCGGGACAGACCTCTGGAAACACCATATATTTT. It encodes CASSPGQTSGNTIYF.

This clone is a singleton in its sample. Here the CDR3 omits its conserved ending phenylalanine or tryptophan, so a read error is the likely source. The DNA is left out, because the CDR3 cannot be placed on it with certainty; the CDR3 is given as TCRdb lists it. The chain carries TRBV7-8 and TRBJ1-3. CDR1 is SGHVS, CDR2 FQNEAQ, per germline. The length of the CDR3 is 11 amino acids, counting both ends. The CDR3: CASTSGGSLWY.

V is TRBV14 and J is TRBJ2-7; TRBD1 matches at 8 bases. Trimming cost V 7 bases and J 2 bases; bases outside gene matches: 4. The CDR3 spans 13 residues. Per germline, CDR1 SGHDN and CDR2 FVKESK. The CDR3 protein is CASKRTGTYEQYF. The CDR3 nucleotides read TGTGCCAGCAAGAGGACAGGGACCTACGAGCAGTACTTC.

CDR3 protein: CASRRDAEQYF. The DNA for the CDR3 is TGTGCCAGTAGGCGCGATGCCGAGCAGTACTTC. The V gene is TRBV19, the J gene TRBJ2-7; D call uncertain. The germline V and J ends were trimmed by 6 bases and 6 bases, with 9 bases remaining between them. Germline assignment: CDR1 LNHDA and CDR2 SQIVND (reference sequence). The CDR3 spans 11 residues. The variable domain in full, completed from reference TRBV19 and TRBJ2-7, reads DGGITQSPKYLFRKEGQNVTLSCEQNLNHDAMYWYRQDPGQGLRLIYYSQIVNDFQKGDIAEGYSVSREKKESFPLTVTSAQKNPTAFYLCASRRDAEQYFGPGTRLTVT.

The rearrangement links TRBV7-2 to TRBJ2-1; D is perhaps TRBD1 (6 bases). CDR1 and CDR2 (germline): SGHTA, FQGNSA. The CDR3 covers 16 residues. V was trimmed by 1 base and J by 0 bases, leaving 10 bases between them. This chain's CDR3 is CASSLEGTTSYNEQFF. CDR3 sequence (DNA): TGTGCCAGCAGCTTAGAGGGGACAACCTCCTACAATGAGCAGTTCTTC.

This clone was seen once. V usage is TRBV7-2 and J usage is TRBJ1-2, with D tentatively TRBD1 (5 bases). The CDR3 covers 13 residues. V was clipped by 1 base and J by 5 bases, with 8 bases between them. Germline V gives CDR1 SGHTA, CDR2 FQGNSA. CDR3 sequence reads: CASSLGRDYGYTF. Written as DNA, the CDR3 is TGTGCCAGCAGCTTAGGCAGGGATTATGGCTACACCTTC.

J is TRBJ2-4 and V is TRBV6-5; perhaps TRBD1 as D (6 bases). V was clipped by 6 bases and J by 6 bases, with 18 bases between them. CDR3 length: 15 amino acids. From germline, CDR1 is MNHEY and CDR2 SVGAGI. CDR3 loop: CASSKGVAETNIQYF. CDR3 in DNA: TGTGCCAGCAGCAAGGGGGTAGCAGAGACAAACATTCAGTACTTC.

The table lists this clone with a count of one. The V gene is TRBV7-8, the J gene TRBJ2-7; D not certain. Trimming left V 5 bases short and J 1 base short, with 12 bases between. The CDR3 covers 14 residues. Germline V gene lookup returns CDR1 SGHVS and CDR2 FQNEAQ. The CDR3 here is CASSPNTASYEQYF. CDR3 nucleotides: TGTGCCAGCAGCCCGAATACAGCTTCCTACGAGCAGTACTTC.